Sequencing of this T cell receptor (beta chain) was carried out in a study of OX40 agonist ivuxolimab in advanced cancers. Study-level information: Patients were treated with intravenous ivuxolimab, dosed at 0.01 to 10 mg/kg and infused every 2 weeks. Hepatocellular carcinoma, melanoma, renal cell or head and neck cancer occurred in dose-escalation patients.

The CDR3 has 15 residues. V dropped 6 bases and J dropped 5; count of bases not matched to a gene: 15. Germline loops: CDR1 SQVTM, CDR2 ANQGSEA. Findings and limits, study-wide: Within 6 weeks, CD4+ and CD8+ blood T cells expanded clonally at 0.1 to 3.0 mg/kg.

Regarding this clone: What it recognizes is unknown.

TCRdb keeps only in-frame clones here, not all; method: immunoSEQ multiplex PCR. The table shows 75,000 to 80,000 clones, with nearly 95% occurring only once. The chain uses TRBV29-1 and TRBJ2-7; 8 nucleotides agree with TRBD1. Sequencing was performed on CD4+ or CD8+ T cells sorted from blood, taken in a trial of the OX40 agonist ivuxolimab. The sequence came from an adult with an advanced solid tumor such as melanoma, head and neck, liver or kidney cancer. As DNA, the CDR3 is TGCAGCGTCTCCCTTGGACAGGGTTTCGTCGACGAGCAGTACTTC. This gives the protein CSVSLGQGFVDEQYF.